This is a list of T cell receptor beta chains from one sample in a study of T cells in Graves' hyperthyroidism and ophthalmopathy. TCRdb analysed the multiplex PCR reads with MiXCR anew, one entry per CDR3 protein. The table has approximately 720,000 distinct CDR3 sequences, 18% seen once; the top ten hold 16%. The sequenced sample was blood. All receptors come from a woman between 50 and 59 years old with Graves' hyperthyroidism that later progressed to Graves' ophthalmopathy. CDR3s include the opening cysteine and the closing phenylalanine or tryptophan. The D gene is left open where the match is weak. Clone size is stated in some rows and not others, as once, few, many or a class when expanded.

j_call,d_call,v_call,clone_size,cdr3_nt,cdr3_aa
TRBJ1-6,.,TRBV11-2,many,TGTGCCAGCAGCTTGGTTGTATCACCCCTCCACTTT,CASSLVVSPLHF
TRBJ1-1,.,TRBV5-1,many,TGCGCCAGCAGCTTGGAAGGAGGGGCTGGTACTGAAGCTTTCTTT,CASSLEGGAGTEAFF
TRBJ2-7,TRBD1,TRBV6-1,many,TGTGCCAGCAGTTCGTATGACAGGGCGGGTGGGCAGTACTTC,CASSSYDRAGGQYF
TRBJ2-1,.,TRBV5-1,.,TGCGCCAGCAGCTTGGTTCGGACCCCCGTCACCTACAATGAGCAGTTCTTC,CASSLVRTPVTYNEQFF
TRBJ1-6,.,TRBV9,few,TGTGCCAGCAGCGGAGTCGGGGTCTCACCCCTCCACTTT,CASSGVGVSPLHF
TRBJ2-1,.,TRBV6-5,.,TGTGCCAGCAGTTCCCCAGGAGAGCAGTTCTTC,CASSSPGEQFF
TRBJ1-2,.,TRBV6-1,many,TGTGCCAGCAGTGGTTCCAGGGCCGCTAACTATGGCTACACCTTC,CASSGSRAANYGYTF
TRBJ2-1,.,TRBV30,many,TGTGCCTTGGCGGGCAGAGTGCCCTACAATGAGCAGTTCTTC,CALAGRVPYNEQFF
TRBJ2-3,TRBD2,TRBV3-1,once,TGTGCCAGCAGCCAAGACCTAGCGGGGGCGGAAGATACGCAGTATTTT,CASSQDLAGAEDTQYF
TRBJ2-1,.,TRBV11-2,many,TGTGCCAGCAGCCTAACTAGGGGCAATGAGCAGTTCTTC,CASSLTRGNEQFF
TRBJ2-4,.,TRBV28,.,TGTGCCAGCAGCCAGACGGGGACGGGATTGACGGGCATTCAGTACTTC,CASSQTGTGLTGIQYF
TRBJ1-6,.,TRBV30,.,TGTGCCTCCAACCCCGTGGGAGGCGGTTCACCCCTCCACTTT,CASNPVGGGSPLHF
TRBJ2-7,.,TRBV19,.,TGTGCCAGTAGTAGCGCCGGGTCTAGATCCTACGAGCAGTACTTC,CASSSAGSRSYEQYF
TRBJ2-1,TRBD2,TRBV9,.,TGTGCCAGCAGCGGAGCGGGGTTCGGCAATGAGCAGTTCTTC,CASSGAGFGNEQFF
TRBJ2-3,TRBD2,TRBV5-1,many,TGCGCCAGCAGCTTGGTCCCTAGCGGGGTAGATACGCAGTATTTT,CASSLVPSGVDTQYF